A selection of T cell receptor beta chains follows, all from one sample in a study of blood T cell repertoires in COVID-19. Data came from immunoSEQ multiplex PCR; TCRdb stores just in-frame clones and leaves some out. Here the sample spans fewer than 300,000 clones, nearly 90% being singletons. Sequences were obtained from peripheral blood. Receptors were obtained from a man aged 18 to 35 with active or convalescent COVID-19. CDR3s include the opening cysteine and the closing phenylalanine or tryptophan. A D gene is named only where the DNA matches it firmly. Clone size is not always given. Where it is, it says once, few, many or a class for expanded clones.

V: TRBV6-5
J: TRBJ1-1
size: -
D: -
DNA: TGTGCCAGCAGTTACTCCGGGGCGGGGACTGAAGCTTTCTTT
CDR3: CASSYSGAGTEAFF

V: TRBV5-6
J: TRBJ1-1
size: -
D: -
DNA: TGTGCCAGCAGGATGGGGAGCACTGAAGCTTTCTTT
CDR3: CASRMGSTEAFF

V: TRBV21-1
J: TRBJ2-1
size: -
D: -
DNA: TGTGCCAGCTCTGGCGGGGAAGGGAATGAGCAGTTCTTC
CDR3: CASSGGEGNEQFF

V: TRBV4-1
J: TRBJ2-5
size: -
D: TRBD2
DNA: TGCGCCAGCAGCCAAGATCTGGGCGGGGGGGTCCAAGAGACCCAGTACTTC
CDR3: CASSQDLGGGVQETQYF

V: TRBV18
J: TRBJ1-2
size: -
D: TRBD1
DNA: TGTGCCAGCTCACCATCGAACCACCCCGGACAGGGGCGAGGCTACACCTTC
CDR3: CASSPSNHPGQGRGYTF

V: TRBV6-5
J: TRBJ1-5
size: -
D: TRBD1
DNA: TGTGCCAGCTTTGGGACAGGGTGGGGCAATCAGCCCCAGCATTTT
CDR3: CASFGTGWGNQPQHF

V: TRBV12-3/TRBV12-4
J: TRBJ1-3
size: few
D: -
DNA: TGTGCCAGCCCGACAGAAGGAAACACCATATATTTT
CDR3: CASPTEGNTIYF

V: TRBV7-2
J: TRBJ1-4
size: -
D: -
DNA: TGTGCCAGCAGCCACCCTGGACAGTTATTGTATGAAAAACTGTTTTTT
CDR3: CASSHPGQLLYEKLFF

V: TRBV2
J: TRBJ1-5
size: -
D: -
DNA: TGTGCCAGCAGCGATCCACAGGGCGGTAGCAATCAGCCCCAGCATTTT
CDR3: CASSDPQGGSNQPQHF

V: TRBV3-1/TRBV3-2
J: TRBJ1-1
size: -
D: TRBD1
DNA: TGTGCCAGCTCCCCACAGGGGTACACTGAAGCTTTCTTT
CDR3: CASSPQGYTEAFF

V: TRBV2
J: TRBJ1-1
size: -
D: -
DNA: TGTGCCAGCAGTGAATTGGGTAGTAGCGCTGAAGCTTTCTTT
CDR3: CASSELGSSAEAFF

V: TRBV11-2
J: TRBJ1-4
size: -
D: -
DNA: TGTGCCAGCAGCTTAGGGCAGGCCAGGGGAAAACTGTTTTTT
CDR3: CASSLGQARGKLFF

V: TRBV4-3
J: TRBJ1-1
size: -
D: -
DNA: TGCGCCAGCAGCCAACCCAGGTCGGGGTACACTGAAGCTTTCTTT
CDR3: CASSQPRSGYTEAFF

V: TRBV7-8
J: TRBJ2-7
size: -
D: TRBD2
DNA: TGTGCCAGCAGCTTAGCTGACTCTGGGACTAGCTCCTACGAGCAGTACTTC
CDR3: CASSLADSGTSSYEQYF

V: TRBV7-9
J: TRBJ2-7
size: -
D: TRBD1
DNA: TGTGCCAGCAGCTTAGACCAGGGGGCCCTAACATATGAGCAGTACTTC
CDR3: CASSLDQGALTYEQYF

V: TRBV5-4
J: TRBJ1-2
size: -
D: -
DNA: TGTGCCAGCAGCTTGAGAGGAGAGTATGGCTACACCTTC
CDR3: CASSLRGEYGYTF

V: TRBV4-2
J: TRBJ1-3
size: -
D: -
DNA: TGTGCCAGCAGCCAAGGTCTTGCGGATCTAAGAAACACCATATATTTT
CDR3: CASSQGLADLRNTIYF

V: TRBV19
J: TRBJ2-1
size: -
D: TRBD2
DNA: TGTGCCAGTACCAAGACTAGCGGCTACAATGAGCAGTTCTTC
CDR3: CASTKTSGYNEQFF

V: TRBV29-1
J: TRBJ1-2
size: -
D: TRBD1
DNA: TGCAGCGTCCCCGGGACAGGGTACTATGGCTACACCTTC
CDR3: CSVPGTGYYGYTF

V: TRBV10-3
J: TRBJ2-5
size: few
D: -
DNA: TGTGCCATCAGTGATACGTCGGGACATGAAGAGACCCAGTACTTC
CDR3: CAISDTSGHEETQYF

V: TRBV11-2
J: TRBJ1-1
size: -
D: -
DNA: TGTGCCAGCAGCTTGGGCCAGGGTGGCACTGAAGCTTTCTTT
CDR3: CASSLGQGGTEAFF

V: TRBV9
J: TRBJ2-3
size: -
D: -
DNA: TGTGCCAGCAGCGTGAGCGGCGCCGCAGATACGCAGTATTTT
CDR3: CASSVSGAADTQYF

V: TRBV5-4
J: TRBJ2-7
size: -
D: -
DNA: TGTGCCAGCAGCTCCGACAGAAGAATAGACGAGCAGTACTTC
CDR3: CASSSDRRIDEQYF

V: TRBV5-6
J: TRBJ2-5
size: -
D: TRBD2
DNA: TGTGCCAGCAGCGGGGGACTAATGTACCAAGAGACCCAGTACTTC
CDR3: CASSGGLMYQETQYF

V: TRBV6-2/TRBV6-3
J: TRBJ1-2
size: -
D: -
DNA: TGTGCCAGCAGTTCAAGAGAGGGCTATGGCTACACCTTC
CDR3: CASSSREGYGYTF

V: TRBV12-3/TRBV12-4
J: TRBJ1-4
size: -
D: TRBD1
DNA: TGTGCCAGCAGTGGGACAGGGAATGAAAAACTGTTTTTT
CDR3: CASSGTGNEKLFF

V: TRBV2
J: TRBJ1-4
size: -
D: -
DNA: TGTGCCAGCAGTGATGGAGAGAATGAAAAACTGTTTTTT
CDR3: CASSDGENEKLFF

V: TRBV12-3/TRBV12-4
J: TRBJ1-2
size: -
D: TRBD1
DNA: TGTGCCAGCAGTCCCAGGGGGCCCTATGGCTACACCTTC
CDR3: CASSPRGPYGYTF

V: TRBV6-5
J: TRBJ1-2
size: -
D: -
DNA: TGTGCCACCTTACAGGGTGCTGGCTACACCTTC
CDR3: CATLQGAGYTF

V: TRBV27
J: TRBJ1-5
size: -
D: -
DNA: TGTGCCAGCAGACTGACACAGGCTCCCAATCAGCCCCAGCATTTT
CDR3: CASRLTQAPNQPQHF

V: TRBV20-1
J: TRBJ1-1
size: -
D: -
DNA: TGCAGTGCTAGAGTTCGGAGAGAAGCTTTCTTT
CDR3: CSARVRREAFF

V: TRBV6-5
J: TRBJ2-1
size: -
D: TRBD2
DNA: TGTGCCAGCAGTTCGACTAGCGGGAGGAATGAGCAGTTCTTC
CDR3: CASSSTSGRNEQFF

V: TRBV9
J: TRBJ2-3
size: once
D: -
DNA: TGTGCCAGCAGCGTAGTAACTACCATTACTAGCACAGATACGCAGTATTTT
CDR3: CASSVVTTITSTDTQYF

V: TRBV7-9
J: TRBJ1-3
size: -
D: TRBD1
DNA: TGTGCCAGCAGCTTAATAGGGGGCACATCAGGAAACACCATATATTTT
CDR3: CASSLIGGTSGNTIYF

V: TRBV10-3
J: TRBJ1-2
size: -
D: -
DNA: TGTGCCTCAAGGGGCGTGGACTATGGCTACACCTTC
CDR3: CASRGVDYGYTF

V: TRBV11-2
J: TRBJ2-1
size: once
D: -
DNA: TGTGCCAGCAGCCCGGGGGCCTACAATGAGCAGTTCTTC
CDR3: CASSPGAYNEQFF

V: TRBV5-6
J: TRBJ1-5
size: -
D: TRBD1
DNA: TGTGCCAGCAGCTTCTGGCAGGGGGCTACTTATAGCAATCAGCCCCAGCATTTT
CDR3: CASSFWQGATYSNQPQHF

V: TRBV6-6
J: TRBJ1-1
size: -
D: -
DNA: TGTGCCAGCAGTCCCCCTGGGACGGGGACCCGGGGGGCTGAAGCTTTCTTT
CDR3: CASSPPGTGTRGAEAFF

V: TRBV5-6
J: TRBJ1-3
size: -
D: TRBD1
DNA: TGTGCCAGCAGCCCCGGGACAGGGATAACTGGAAACACCATATATTTT
CDR3: CASSPGTGITGNTIYF

V: TRBV5-1
J: TRBJ2-1
size: -
D: TRBD1
DNA: TGCGCCAGCAGCGCAGGGGACAGGGGCGGCAATGAGCAGTTCTTC
CDR3: CASSAGDRGGNEQFF

V: TRBV12-3/TRBV12-4
J: TRBJ1-5
size: -
D: -
DNA: TGTGCCAGCAGTTTTAGCCCTCAGCCCCAGCATTTT
CDR3: CASSFSPQPQHF

V: TRBV24-1
J: TRBJ2-2
size: -
D: -
DNA: TGTGCCACCAGTGCAACCACAGGTCCCCCATACACCGGGGAGCTGTTTTTT
CDR3: CATSATTGPPYTGELFF

V: TRBV29-1
J: TRBJ2-2
size: -
D: -
DNA: TGCAGCGTTCAGGGCAGGGTGAACACCGGGGAGCTGTTTTTT
CDR3: CSVQGRVNTGELFF